This T cell receptor beta chain emerged from a study of response to subunit inactivated influenza vaccine. CDR3 length equals 13 residues. The germline V and J ends were trimmed by 2 bases and 6 bases, with 10 bases remaining between them. Germline V gene sequence: CDR1 SGHDN, CDR2 FVKESK. This clonotype was seen repeatedly, ten times or more. Its antigen is unknown. Study results and limitations: There was a suggestion from the authors that each seasonal influenza vaccination recruits few new T cells.

From the RT-PCR reads, TCRdb called clonotypes with MiXCR, one entry per CDR3 protein. Among around 520,000 distinct CDR3 sequences listed, about 10% were seen once. The material was PBMCs from blood, obtained on the day of vaccination. The chain employs TRBV14 and TRBJ1-1; TRBD1 is a possible D gene (5 bases). The sequence was collected from a man aged 45-65 years who received an inactivated influenza vaccine. CDR3 in amino acids: CASSQWQGAEAFF. The CDR3 DNA reads as TGTGCCAGCAGCCAATGGCAGGGCGCTGAAGCTTTCTTT. Together with reference TRBV14 and TRBJ1-1, the CDR3 gives the full variable domain: EAGVTQFPSHSVIEKGQTVTLRCDPISGHDNLYWYRRVMGKEIKFLLHFVKESKQDESGMPNNRFLAERTGGTYSTLKVQPAELEDSGVYFCASSQWQGAEAFFGQGTRLTVV.